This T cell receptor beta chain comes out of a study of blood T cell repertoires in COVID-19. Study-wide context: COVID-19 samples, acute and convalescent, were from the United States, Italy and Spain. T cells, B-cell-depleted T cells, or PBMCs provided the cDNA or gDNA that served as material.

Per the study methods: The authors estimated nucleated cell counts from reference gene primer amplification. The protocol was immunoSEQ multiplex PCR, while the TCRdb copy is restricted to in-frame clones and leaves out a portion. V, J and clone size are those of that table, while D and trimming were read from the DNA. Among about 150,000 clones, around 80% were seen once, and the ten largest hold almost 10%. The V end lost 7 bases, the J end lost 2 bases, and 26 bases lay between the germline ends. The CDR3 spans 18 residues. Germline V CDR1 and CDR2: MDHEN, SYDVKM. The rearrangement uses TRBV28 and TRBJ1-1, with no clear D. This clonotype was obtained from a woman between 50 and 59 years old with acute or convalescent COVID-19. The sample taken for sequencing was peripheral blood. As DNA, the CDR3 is TGTGCCAGCACCCCTCCGGGGTGGCAGGAGAACCTTAACACTGAAGCTTTCTTT. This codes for CASTPPGWQENLNTEAFF.